Included here is one T cell receptor (beta chain) sequence, with context. Its matching antigen is unknown. V was shortened by 3 bases and J by 1 base, with 4 bases between the two germline ends. Germline-derived CDR1 and CDR2 are SGHVS and FQNEAQ. This CDR3 is built from 14 residues. The protocol was immunoSEQ multiplex PCR, while the TCRdb copy is restricted to in-frame clones and leaves out a portion. The table includes some 23,000 clones, 84% detected once. This sample is drawn from a study of T cells in narcolepsy. Overall study: Enrolled donors included narcolepsy type 1 or type 2 patients and healthy controls. Broader study findings: Autoreactive HCRT-specific and TRIB2-specific clonotypes were marked in same-patient CSF-versus-blood CD4+ comparisons. In some patient and control memory CD4+ samples, autoreactive clones were absent. Healthy controls reportedly lacked the autoreactive clonotypes serially found in patients' blood.

V gene TRBV7-8 combines with J gene TRBJ2-6; D is unclear. What was sequenced was CD45RA- memory CD4+ T cells from PBMCs. The TCR comes from a human donor with narcolepsy. CDR3 bases: TGTGCCAGCAGCTTCAGGTCTGGGGCCAACGTCCTGACTTTC. Translating gives CASSFRSGANVLTF.